The clone carrying this T cell receptor (beta chain) was seen a single time. These data come from a study of blood T cell repertoires in COVID-19. Between the trimmed V and J ends, which lost 5 bases and 8 bases, there was a span of 21 bases. This CDR3 spans 15 amino acids. The germline V gene encodes CDR1 SGHDN and CDR2 FVKESK. TCRdb keeps only in-frame clones here, not all; method: immunoSEQ multiplex PCR. The data show approximately 170,000 clones, roughly 80% seen once. The sample consisted of PBMCs or T cells enriched from blood (not recorded which). The sequence came from a woman in her fifties or sixties who had recovered from COVID-19. The genes are TRBV14 and TRBJ1-2, with D possibly matching TRBD1 (6 bases). The CDR3 reads CASSSGQPFYRGYTF. The CDR3 nucleotides are TGTGCCAGCAGCTCTGGACAGCCCTTCTATAGAGGCTACACCTTC.